This TCR beta chain comes out of a study of OX40 agonist ivuxolimab in advanced cancers. Study-level points and caveats: Among some nonresponders, normalized T-cell clonal expansion was also low.

The CDR3 covers 15 residues. Per germline, CDR1 SGHTA and CDR2 FQGNSA. Trimming took 1 base from V and 0 from J; bases not matched to a gene: 3. Worth noting for this clone: Its antigen is currently unknown.

The table came from immunoSEQ multiplex PCR; TCRdb's copy has only in-frame clones and leaves some out. Here the sample spans tens of thousands of clones, roughly nine tenths being singletons. The clonotype comes from an adult with an advanced solid tumor such as melanoma, head and neck, liver or kidney cancer. Specimen: CD4+ or CD8+ T cells sorted from blood, collected in a trial of the OX40 agonist ivuxolimab. The rearrangement links TRBV7-2 to TRBJ2-7; 7 nucleotides line up with TRBD2. The CDR3 DNA reads as TGTGCCAGCAGCTTAGGAAGCGGGGTCTCCTACGAGCAGTACTTC. Protein sequence: CASSLGSGVSYEQYF.